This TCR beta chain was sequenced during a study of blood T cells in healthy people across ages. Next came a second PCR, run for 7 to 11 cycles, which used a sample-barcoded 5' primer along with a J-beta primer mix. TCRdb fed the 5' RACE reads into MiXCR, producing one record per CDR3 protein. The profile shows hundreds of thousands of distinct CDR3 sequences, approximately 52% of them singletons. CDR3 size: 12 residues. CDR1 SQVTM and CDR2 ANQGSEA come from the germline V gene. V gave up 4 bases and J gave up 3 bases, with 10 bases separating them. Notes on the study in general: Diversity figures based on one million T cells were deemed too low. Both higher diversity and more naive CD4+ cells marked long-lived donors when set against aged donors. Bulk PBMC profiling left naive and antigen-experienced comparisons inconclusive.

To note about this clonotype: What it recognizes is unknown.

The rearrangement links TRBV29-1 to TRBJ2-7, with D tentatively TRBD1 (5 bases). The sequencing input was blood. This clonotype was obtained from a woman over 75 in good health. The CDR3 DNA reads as TGCAGCGTTGTGGGGCAGAACTACGAGCAGTACTTC. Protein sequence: CSVVGQNYEQYF.